This T cell receptor (beta chain) comes out of a study of blood T cell repertoires in COVID-19 (dated by TCRdb to the early 2020s). For the study in its entirety: Samples covering the acute and convalescent phases of COVID-19 were provided by collaborators in the United States, Italy and Spain. Deeply sampled blood TCRbeta repertoires from subjects exposed to, actively infected with, or recovered from COVID-19 were included in the dataset. HLA class I and class II types, where available, came from metadata supplied by the sample provider rather than from assay-based typing. A de-identified subject ID, COVID-19 status, age in years and sex were almost always included in the sample metadata. The prospective study material was composed of cDNA or gDNA derived from T cells, B-cell-depleted T cells, or PBMCs. The repertoires were released in a freely available public database intended as a resource for research on the immune response to SARS-CoV-2. The samples were drawn from two sources: the first 160 participants of the ongoing ImmuneRACE study, and 1,200 or so subjects contributed by 6 global collaborators. Broader findings and caveats from the paper: Clinical and demographic metadata were provided uncurated, with the amount varying by source and participant.

On this clone: Its antigen is currently not known. No much larger clone is present one base from it, and per-base qualities are unavailable.

CDR1 SNHLY and CDR2 FYNNEI were looked up in the germline V gene. The CDR3, cysteine through phenylalanine, is 16 amino acids long. Here the CDR3 DNA is all that survives: 48 bases in frame from base 1. The junction shows trimming of 6 bases on V and 6 bases on J, plus 18 bases between the germline ends. Collaborating institutions collected whole blood in K2EDTA tubes following their own protocols. For TCRbeta analysis, collaborator samples were shipped as frozen whole blood, as isolated PBMCs, or as DNA extracted from either sample type. TCRbeta CDR3 regions were amplified from genomic DNA using the immunoSEQ Assay, a bias-controlled multiplex PCR. The study's processing was this. The number of nucleated cells in each sample was estimated by amplification of reference gene primers within the assay. Sequence reads were collapsed and filtered to measure the absolute abundance of every unique TCRbeta CDR3 rearrangement. For each sample, productive Simpson clonality was calculated as the square root of Simpson's diversity index across productive rearrangements. What TCRdb holds here is the immuneACCESS table cut down to in-frame rearrangements. Part of the clones is not present; checked against another copy, under half of the missing clones reflect an unresolved V gene, and the others are unexplained. Clone size and the V and J calls come from that table; the DNA yielded D and trimming. This sample has tens of thousands of clones in its table, and roughly four fifths of those were observed once. About 15% of the sample rests with the top ten.

Recombination connected TRBV2 to TRBJ1-6, and TRBD1 may be the D gene, going by 5 matching bases. The specimen was peripheral blood. The origin of this receptor is a man at least 80 years old with acute or convalescent COVID-19. This receptor has the CDR3 CASRGQRRQINSPLHF. The sequenced DNA is TGTGCCAGCAGGGGGCAAAGGCGACAGATTAATTCACCCCTCCACTTT.